Sequencing of this T cell receptor (beta chain) was carried out in a study of identical twins. TCRdb called the 5' RACE reads again in MiXCR, with one record for every CDR3 protein. In the table there are some 690,000 distinct CDR3 sequences, 21% of which are singletons. This clonotype was observed at least ten times. V was clipped by 5 bases and J by 9 bases; unmatched bases: 9. There are 13 residues in the CDR3. This sample was shared with a second study, whose subject was T cells expressing NK-cell markers. This second report adds: Uncertainty persisted over the HCMV specificity of expanded NKG2C+ T cell clones.

The source is a young woman in good health. The chain carries TRBV12-3 or TRBV12-4 and TRBJ1-2; 7 nucleotides line up with TRBD1. The sequenced material came from PBMCs. CDR3 protein: CASSAATGSRYTF. In DNA form, the CDR3 reads TGTGCCAGCAGTGCAGCGACAGGGTCACGCTACACCTTC.